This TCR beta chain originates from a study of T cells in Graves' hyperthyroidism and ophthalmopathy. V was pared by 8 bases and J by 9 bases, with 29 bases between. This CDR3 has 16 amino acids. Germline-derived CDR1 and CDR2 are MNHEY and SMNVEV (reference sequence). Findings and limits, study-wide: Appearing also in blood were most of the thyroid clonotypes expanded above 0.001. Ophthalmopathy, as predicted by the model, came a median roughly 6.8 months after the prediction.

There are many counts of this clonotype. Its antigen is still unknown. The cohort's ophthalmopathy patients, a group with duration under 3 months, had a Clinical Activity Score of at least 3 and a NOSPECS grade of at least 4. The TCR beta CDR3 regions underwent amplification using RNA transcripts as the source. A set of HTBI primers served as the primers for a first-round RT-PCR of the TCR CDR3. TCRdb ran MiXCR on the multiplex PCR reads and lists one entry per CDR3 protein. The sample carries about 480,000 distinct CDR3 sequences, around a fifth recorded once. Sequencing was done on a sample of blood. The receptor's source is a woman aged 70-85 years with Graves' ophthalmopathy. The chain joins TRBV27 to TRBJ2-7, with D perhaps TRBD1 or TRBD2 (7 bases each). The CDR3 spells CASSPRQGGNSQGQYF. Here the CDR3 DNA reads TGTGCCAGCTCCCCCCGACAGGGAGGGAACTCACAGGGGCAGTACTTC.